This T cell receptor (beta chain) was sequenced in a study of CD8 T cells in ankylosing spondylitis. One entry per CDR3 protein, called by TCRdb with MiXCR from the 5' RACE reads. The sample yields under 250,000 distinct CDR3 sequences, over 7% seen once. This clonotype was counted many times. Sequenced sample: blood, either unsorted or a sorted T cell fraction (not recorded which). This receptor was taken from a female donor with ankylosing spondylitis or in good health (not recorded which).

The CDR3 sequence: CSGKMGEVNYGYTF. In nucleotides, the CDR3 is TGCAGTGGGAAAATGGGTGAGGTAAACTATGGCTACACCTTC. The rearrangement links TRBV20-1 to TRBJ1-2; no reliable D call. CDR3 length equals 14 residues. The V gene lost 7 bases and the J gene lost 2 bases, with 17 bases spanning the gap. Germline V gives CDR1 DFQATT, CDR2 SNEGSKA (reference sequence).